Presented here are 23 T cell receptor beta chains from one specimen sequenced in a study of blood T cell repertoires in COVID-19. Profiling relied on immunoSEQ multiplex PCR, and the TCRdb table lists in-frame clones only, not all of them. Of over 300,000 clones detected, around 89% appear once; the ten largest clones hold about 6.8%. Sample: peripheral blood. The receptors shown here come from a man aged 18 to 30 who had recovered from COVID-19.

The genes are TRBV19 and TRBJ1-1; 7 bases agree with TRBD1. The germline V gene encodes CDR1 LNHDA and CDR2 SQIVND (reference sequence). The CDR3 runs to 13 residues. The ends lost 3 bases at V and 7 bases at J; junction bases unmatched: 5. The CDR3 DNA follows: TGTGCCAGTAGTATCCAGGGACAGCTTGAAGCTTTCTTT. Protein: CASSIQGQLEAFF.

The chain has TRBV5-4 and TRBJ1-5; 7 bases agree with TRBD1. There are 16 residues in the CDR3. V shed 4 bases, J shed 5 bases, and the junction held 12 bases outside the gene matches. Germline-derived CDR1 and CDR2 are SGHNT and YYREEE (reference sequence). The CDR3 here is CASSLGPQGVDQPQHF. CDR3 sequence (DNA): TGTGCCAGCAGCCTCGGGCCGCAGGGGGTGGATCAGCCCCAGCATTTT.

V gene TRBV19 combines with J gene TRBJ1-1, with TRBD1 matching 7 bases. The CDR3 totals 15 residues. Germline CDR1 and CDR2: LNHDA and SQIVND (reference sequence). V was pared by 5 bases and J by 5 bases, with 11 bases of the junction left unmatched. CDR3 region: CASSALTGIVTEAFF. The CDR3 bases are TGTGCCAGTAGTGCTTTGACAGGGATCGTAACTGAAGCTTTCTTT.

The rearrangement uses TRBV10-3 and TRBJ2-1, with TRBD2 matching over 9 bases. Germline loops: CDR1 ENHRY, CDR2 SYGVKD. The CDR3 covers 16 residues. J gave up 7 bases and V 6 bases, and 13 bases lay outside the gene matches. The CDR3 spells CAISPRSGREGNEQFF. The CDR3 DNA sequence: TGTGCCATCAGCCCCCGATCGGGGCGGGAGGGGAATGAGCAGTTCTTC.

Only a few counts were recorded for this clone. The V and J genes are TRBV4-1 and TRBJ1-3; TRBD1 aligns across 7 bases. The V segment lost 4 bases and the J segment 2 bases; nucleotides outside the gene matches: 5. The CDR3 is 15 residues long. CDR1 is MGHRA, CDR2 YSYEKL, per germline. Written as DNA, the CDR3 is TGCGCCAGCAGCCCAGGGGGTGGAACTGGAAACACCATATATTTT. It yields the protein CASSPGGGTGNTIYF.

The chain couples TRBV2 to TRBJ1-6; D may be TRBD1 (5 bases). This CDR3 comprises 13 residues. The germline V gene has CDR1 SNHLY and CDR2 FYNNEI. V lost 11 bases to trimming and J lost 1 base, with 9 bases between them. CDR3 sequence reads: CAAKGSYNSPLHF. The CDR3 DNA sequence: TGTGCCGCAAAGGGGTCCTATAATTCACCCCTCCACTTT.

For the CDR3, the DNA is TGTGCCAGCAGCCGAACCAGTCCTAACTATGGCTACACCTTC. Its translation: CASSRTSPNYGYTF. The V call is TRBV6-5, the J call TRBJ1-2; no reliable D call. Trimming took 6 bases from V and 0 from J, leaving 11 bases between them. Germline CDR1 and CDR2: MNHEY and SVGAGI. The CDR3 length is 14 residues.

As regards this clone: At one end the junction does not follow the germline gene, possibly because of a read error. J is TRBJ1-2 and V is TRBV9, with TRBD1 identical over 9 bases. CDR3 length: 15 residues. CDR1 is SGDLS and CDR2 is YYNGEE in the germline V gene. CDR3 bases: TGTGCCAGCACCGTAGATACAGGGGGCATTGATGGCTACACCTTC. This codes for CASTVDTGGIDGYTF.

In regard to this clone: Germline is not matched at one junction end, which may reflect a read error. This chain connects TRBV19 to TRBJ2-1; D ambiguous. Per germline, CDR1 LNHDA and CDR2 SQIVND (reference sequence). The CDR3 is 11 residues long. As DNA, the CDR3 is TGTGCCAGTAGTATTTACAGTGAGCAGTTCTTC. It is translated as CASSIYSEQFF.

The J gene is TRBJ2-7, the V gene TRBV7-9; 7 nucleotides align to TRBD2. This CDR3 comprises 12 residues. Germline CDR1 and CDR2: SEHNR and FQNEAQ (reference sequence). The CDR3 bases are TGTGCAAGCCGGGGGGTGCTCGACGAGCAGTACTTC. This gives the protein CASRGVLDEQYF.

J is TRBJ1-2 and V is TRBV19, with TRBD1 matching 7 bases. CDR3 length equals 15 residues. Per germline, CDR1 LNHDA and CDR2 SQIVND (reference sequence). J was trimmed by 6 bases and V by 1 base; bases with no gene match: 8. CDR3 bases: TGTGCCAGTAGTATAGCACAGGGGAGAGTAGATGGCTACACCTTC. Its translation: CASSIAQGRVDGYTF.

The chain employs TRBV29-1 and TRBJ1-2; the D gene is possibly TRBD1 (6 bases). This CDR3 region has 16 residues. Trimming took off 7 bases at V and 2 bases at J, with 23 bases between the two ends. CDR1 and CDR2 (germline): SQVTM, ANQGSEA. Here the CDR3 reads CSASGAGATLNYGYTF. The CDR3 DNA follows: TGCAGCGCCTCAGGGGCAGGCGCGACCTTGAACTATGGCTACACCTTC. Using reference TRBV29-1 and TRBJ1-2 for the parts outside the CDR3, the full variable domain is SAVISQKPSRDICQRGTSLTIQCQVDSQVTMMFWYRQQPGQSLTLIATANQGSEATYESGFVIDKFPISRPNLTFSTLTVSNMSPEDSSIYLCSASGAGATLNYGYTFGSGTRLTVV.

The V and J genes are TRBV27 and TRBJ2-2; D ambiguous. V was clipped by 3 bases and J by 4 bases, with 6 bases between them. The germline V gene has CDR1 MNHEY and CDR2 SMNVEV (reference sequence). The CDR3 has 13 residues. Written as DNA, the CDR3 is TGTGCCAGCAGTTTGCAGATCACCGGGGAGCTGTTTTTT. Protein product: CASSLQITGELFF.

This clone was detected a few times. The chain uses TRBV18 and TRBJ2-2, with a weak D call TRBD2 (6 bases). The V and J ends lost 3 bases and 2 bases respectively, with 10 bases between them. CDR1 is KGHSH and CDR2 is LQKENI in the germline V gene. There are 15 residues in the CDR3. The CDR3 spells CASSPGLLNTGELFF. The DNA for the CDR3 is TGTGCCAGCTCACCGGGACTTCTTAACACCGGGGAGCTGTTTTTT.

The genes are TRBV19 and TRBJ2-1; maybe TRBD2 (6 bases). The CDR3 sequence is 15 residues long. Germline V gives CDR1 LNHDA, CDR2 SQIVND (reference sequence). Trimming cost V 3 bases and J 2 bases, with 11 bases left between them. This CDR3 reads CASSITSPTYNEQFF. The CDR3 bases are TGTGCCAGTAGTATCACTAGCCCCACCTACAATGAGCAGTTCTTC.

This chain links TRBV27 with TRBJ2-7; 15 positions agree with TRBD2. The CDR3 extends over 18 amino acids. Germline-derived CDR1 and CDR2 are MNHEY and SMNVEV (reference sequence). The V gene end was trimmed by 5 bases and the J gene end by 8 bases; junction bases not matched to a gene: 16. The CDR3 sequence: CASSQRTSGGASPTKQYF. CDR3 coding DNA: TGTGCCAGCAGTCAAAGGACTAGCGGGGGGGCTTCCCCTACGAAGCAGTACTTC.

This clone has a single count. V gene TRBV7-9 combines with J gene TRBJ1-1; D is perhaps TRBD1 (6 bases). Germline values: CDR1 SEHNR, CDR2 FQNEAQ (reference sequence). CDR3 size: 14 residues. Trimming took off 6 bases at V and 3 bases at J, with 14 bases between the two ends. Written as DNA, the CDR3 is TGTGCCAGCAGAACAGGGAATTGGGACACTGAAGCTTTCTTT. It specifies CASRTGNWDTEAFF. The full variable domain, its missing parts supplied by reference TRBV7-9 and TRBJ1-1, is DTGVSQNPRHKITKRGQNVTFRCDPISEHNRLYWYRQTLGQGPEFLTYFQNEAQLEKSRLLSDRFSAERPKGSFSTLEIQRTEQGDSAMYLCASRTGNWDTEAFFGQGTRLTVV.

This chain links TRBV6-5 with TRBJ1-1, with 7 bases aligning to TRBD1. The germline gives CDR1 MNHEY, CDR2 SVGAGI. There are 15 residues in the CDR3. V lost 5 bases and J lost 7; bases outside the gene matches: 13. The CDR3 bases are TGTGCCAGCAGTCAGGAGGATTCAGGGGGAGTTGAAGCTTTCTTT. It encodes CASSQEDSGGVEAFF.

The rearrangement uses TRBV7-9 and TRBJ2-1; 7 nucleotides align to TRBD2. This CDR3 contains 14 residues. Trimming removed 5 bases from V and 6 bases from J; junction bases left unmatched: 7. Germline assignment: CDR1 SEHNR and CDR2 FQNEAQ (reference sequence). The CDR3 sequence is CASSRGSGGNEQFF. DNA for the CDR3: TGTGCCAGCAGCCGAGGGTCGGGGGGCAATGAGCAGTTCTTC.

The chain combines TRBV6-1 with TRBJ1-1; D not certain. This CDR3 spans 15 amino acids. Looked up from germline, CDR1 is MNHNS and CDR2 is SASEGT. V was shortened by 3 bases and J by 0 bases, with 11 bases between the two germline ends. The CDR3 protein is CASSDPLPMNTEAFF. The CDR3, as DNA: TGTGCCAGCAGTGATCCACTTCCTATGAACACTGAAGCTTTCTTT.

The CDR3 sequence is CASTLDRQNTEAFF. The CDR3 bases are TGTGCCAGCACTCTGGACAGGCAAAACACTGAAGCTTTCTTT. V usage is TRBV7-2 and J usage is TRBJ1-1; 7 nucleotides match TRBD1. The CDR3 is 14 amino acids. With V trimmed by 7 bases and J by 2 bases, 7 bases remained unmatched. Germline CDR1 and CDR2: SGHTA and FQGNSA.

The chain combines TRBV30 with TRBJ2-6; D not certain. The CDR3 consists of 13 residues. Per the germline V gene, CDR1 is GTSNPN and CDR2 is SVGIG (reference sequence). The V end lost 8 bases, the J end lost 0 bases, and 8 bases lay between the germline ends. The CDR3 DNA reads TGTGCCCGAGAGAGCTCTGGGGCCAACGTCCTGACTTTC. It translates to CARESSGANVLTF.

This chain uses TRBV14 with TRBJ2-3; D may be TRBD2 (5 bases). The CDR3 length is 15 residues. The germline V gene has CDR1 SGHDN and CDR2 FVKESK. V was cut by 0 bases and J by 1 base, with 8 bases left in between. The CDR3 DNA reads TGTGCCAGCAGCCAAGATCCCGGGGGCACAGATACGCAGTATTTT. It yields the protein CASSQDPGGTDTQYF.